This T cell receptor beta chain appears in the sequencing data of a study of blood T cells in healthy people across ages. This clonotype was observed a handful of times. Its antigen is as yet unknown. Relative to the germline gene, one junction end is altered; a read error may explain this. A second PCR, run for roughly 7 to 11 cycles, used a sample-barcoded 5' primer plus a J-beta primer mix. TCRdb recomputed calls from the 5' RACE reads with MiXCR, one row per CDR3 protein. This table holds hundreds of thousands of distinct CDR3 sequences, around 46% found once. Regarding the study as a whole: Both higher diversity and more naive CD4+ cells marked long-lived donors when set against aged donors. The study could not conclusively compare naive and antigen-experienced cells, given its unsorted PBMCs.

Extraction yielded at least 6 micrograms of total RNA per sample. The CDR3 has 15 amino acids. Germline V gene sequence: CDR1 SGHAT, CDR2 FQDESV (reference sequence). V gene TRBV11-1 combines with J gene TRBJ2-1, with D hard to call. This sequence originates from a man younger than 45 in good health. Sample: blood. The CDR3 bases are TGTGCCAGCAGCTCACGCCCGAGCTCCTACAATGAGCAGTTCTTT. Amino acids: CASSSRPSSYNEQFF.